This TCR beta chain was retrieved from a study of blood T cells in healthy people across ages. V was clipped by 7 bases and J by 8 bases, with 21 bases between them. Germline V lookup: CDR1 MNHEY, CDR2 SVGAGI. The CDR3 has 15 residues. Only a few counts were recorded for this clonotype. It was with a sample-barcoded 5' primer and a J-beta primer mix that a second PCR of roughly 7 to 11 cycles was run. Paired-end reads containing CDR3 totaled no fewer than 2.5 million for each sample. Using its own MiXCR run on the 5' RACE reads, TCRdb lists one record per CDR3 protein. This sample yields hundreds of thousands of distinct CDR3 sequences, of which roughly three fifths are seen a single time; 35% to 40% belongs to the top ten.

The sequence derives from a man aged 55 to 70 in good health. The sequenced sample was blood. V and J are TRBV6-5 and TRBJ2-1; weak D call: TRBD2 (7 bases). CDR3 sequence: CASTYGRGRPHEQFF. DNA for the CDR3: TGTGCCAGCACCTATGGGAGGGGGAGACCTCATGAGCAGTTCTTC.